This is a list of T cell receptor beta chains from one sample in a study of T cell changes during pregnancy in multiple sclerosis. Assay used: immunoSEQ multiplex PCR; TCRdb lists only in-frame clones, some missing. The sample carries 43,000 or so clones, roughly 90% recorded once. Source: peripheral blood, taken in the first trimester of pregnancy. Source of these receptors: a female donor with multiple sclerosis, enrolled in a pregnancy study. Each CDR3 is given with its conserved first and last residue. D genes are given only for firm matches. Not every row has a clone size; where given, it reads once, few, many or a size class.

clone size: -
V gene: TRBV5-1
J gene: TRBJ1-2
D gene: TRBD1
CDR3 length: 15
CDR3 DNA: TGCGCCAGCAGGGACAAGACAGGGCCCAACTATGGCTACACCTTC
CDR3 protein: CASRDKTGPNYGYTF

clone size: -
V gene: TRBV5-1
J gene: TRBJ1-1
D gene: -
CDR3 length: 13
CDR3 DNA: TGCGCCAGCAGGAGGACAGACAACACTGAAGCTTTCTTT
CDR3 protein: CASRRTDNTEAFF

clone size: -
V gene: TRBV9
J gene: TRBJ2-1
D gene: TRBD2
CDR3 length: 15
CDR3 DNA: TGTGCCAGCAGCGTAGCTAGCGGGGGGTACAATGAGCAGTTCTTC
CDR3 protein: CASSVASGGYNEQFF

clone size: -
V gene: TRBV7-9
J gene: TRBJ1-1
D gene: TRBD1
CDR3 length: 15
CDR3 DNA: TGTGCCAGCAGCCCCCGGGACAGGGTCGGCACTGAAGCTTTCTTT
CDR3 protein: CASSPRDRVGTEAFF

clone size: -
V gene: TRBV6-5
J gene: TRBJ1-2
D gene: TRBD1
CDR3 length: 13
CDR3 DNA: TGTGCCAGCAGTTACGGGCAGGGGGTGTACTACACCTTC
CDR3 protein: CASSYGQGVYYTF

clone size: -
V gene: TRBV9
J gene: TRBJ1-1
D gene: TRBD1
CDR3 length: 13
CDR3 DNA: TGTGCCAGCAGCGGCGGAAGGGGGCCTGAAGCTTTCTTT
CDR3 protein: CASSGGRGPEAFF

clone size: -
V gene: TRBV10-3
J gene: TRBJ2-5
D gene: -
CDR3 length: 12
CDR3 DNA: TGTGCCGGCCGGGGTGAGGGAGAGACCCAGTACTTC
CDR3 protein: CAGRGEGETQYF

clone size: -
V gene: TRBV7-2
J gene: TRBJ2-4
D gene: -
CDR3 length: 15
CDR3 DNA: TGTGCCAGCAGCCCCCGGGTTAGCGATAAAAACATTCAGTACTTC
CDR3 protein: CASSPRVSDKNIQYF

clone size: -
V gene: TRBV7-3
J gene: TRBJ2-3
D gene: -
CDR3 length: 13
CDR3 DNA: TGTGCCAGCAGCCCCCGACCTGGAGGTACGCAGTATTTT
CDR3 protein: CASSPRPGGTQYF

clone size: -
V gene: TRBV4-2
J gene: TRBJ1-5
D gene: TRBD1
CDR3 length: 17
CDR3 DNA: TGTGCCAGCTCTTCAATCACAGGGGGCTTGTCTAATCAGCCCCAGCATTTT
CDR3 protein: CASSSITGGLSNQPQHF

clone size: -
V gene: TRBV28
J gene: TRBJ2-2
D gene: TRBD2
CDR3 length: 15
CDR3 DNA: TGTGCCAGCCACTTCGGGGGAGGGAGCACCGGGGAGCTGTTTTTT
CDR3 protein: CASHFGGGSTGELFF

clone size: -
V gene: TRBV5-1
J gene: TRBJ1-2
D gene: TRBD1
CDR3 length: 15
CDR3 DNA: TGCGCCAGCAGCGAAGAGACAGGGGACCACTATGGCTACACCTTC
CDR3 protein: CASSEETGDHYGYTF

clone size: -
V gene: TRBV5-1
J gene: TRBJ1-1
D gene: -
CDR3 length: 14
CDR3 DNA: TGCGCCAGCAGTTATAACCGACAAAACACTGAAGCTTTCTTT
CDR3 protein: CASSYNRQNTEAFF

clone size: -
V gene: TRBV6-5
J gene: TRBJ2-5
D gene: TRBD2
CDR3 length: 15
CDR3 DNA: TGTGCCAGCAGTTACGAGCGGGGGGGCCGAGAGACCCAGTACTTC
CDR3 protein: CASSYERGGRETQYF

clone size: -
V gene: TRBV7-2
J gene: TRBJ2-5
D gene: -
CDR3 length: 14
CDR3 DNA: TGTGCCAGCAGCCCCCGGCTTGGGAGAGAGACCCAGTACTTC
CDR3 protein: CASSPRLGRETQYF

clone size: -
V gene: TRBV19
J gene: TRBJ1-2
D gene: TRBD1
CDR3 length: 17
CDR3 DNA: TGTGCCAGTAGTATAGATCGGGACAGGGCCGGTTACTATGGCTACACCTTC
CDR3 protein: CASSIDRDRAGYYGYTF

clone size: -
V gene: TRBV6-6
J gene: TRBJ1-3
D gene: -
CDR3 length: 14
CDR3 DNA: TGTGCCAGCAGTTACCCCAGATCGGGAAACACCATATATTTT
CDR3 protein: CASSYPRSGNTIYF

clone size: -
V gene: TRBV28
J gene: TRBJ2-6
D gene: -
CDR3 length: 15
CDR3 DNA: TGTGCCAGCAGTTTGGCCGGCGGCAGGGCCAACGTCCTGACTTTC
CDR3 protein: CASSLAGGRANVLTF

clone size: -
V gene: TRBV6-1
J gene: TRBJ1-2
D gene: -
CDR3 length: 14
CDR3 DNA: TGTGCCAGCAGGGGGCGAAAATTTGTCTATGGCTACACCTTC
CDR3 protein: CASRGRKFVYGYTF

clone size: -
V gene: TRBV6-1
J gene: TRBJ2-3
D gene: TRBD1
CDR3 length: 14
CDR3 DNA: TGTGCCAGCAGTGACAGGGGGCGGACAGATACGCAGTATTTT
CDR3 protein: CASSDRGRTDTQYF

clone size: few
V gene: TRBV30
J gene: TRBJ1-4
D gene: TRBD1
CDR3 length: 12
CDR3 DNA: TGTGCCTCGGACAGGGAAGAGGAAAAACTGTTTTTT
CDR3 protein: CASDREEEKLFF

clone size: -
V gene: TRBV2
J gene: TRBJ2-7
D gene: TRBD2
CDR3 length: 17
CDR3 DNA: TGTGCCAGCAGTGATAGGACTAGCGGGGGGATATCCTACGAGCAGTACTTC
CDR3 protein: CASSDRTSGGISYEQYF

clone size: -
V gene: TRBV5-6
J gene: TRBJ1-1
D gene: -
CDR3 length: 15
CDR3 DNA: TGTGCCAGCAGCTTAGGGCCTTCCAGGGTCACTGAAGCTTTCTTT
CDR3 protein: CASSLGPSRVTEAFF

clone size: -
V gene: TRBV30
J gene: TRBJ1-1
D gene: TRBD1
CDR3 length: 13
CDR3 DNA: TGTGCCTGGAGTGCGACAGGGGCCACTGAAGCTTTCTTT
CDR3 protein: CAWSATGATEAFF

clone size: -
V gene: TRBV5-1
J gene: TRBJ2-2
D gene: TRBD1
CDR3 length: 14
CDR3 DNA: TGCGCCAGCAGCCGGGACAGCAACACCGGGGAGCTGTTTTTT
CDR3 protein: CASSRDSNTGELFF

clone size: -
V gene: TRBV11-2
J gene: TRBJ1-5
D gene: -
CDR3 length: 13
CDR3 DNA: TGTGCCAGCAGCCAAGGGACCGGGGGACCCCAGCATTTT
CDR3 protein: CASSQGTGGPQHF

clone size: -
V gene: TRBV30
J gene: TRBJ2-7
D gene: -
CDR3 length: 13
CDR3 DNA: TGTGCCAGAAACGCGGGCCCGGGCTACGAGCAGTACTTC
CDR3 protein: CARNAGPGYEQYF

clone size: -
V gene: TRBV5-1
J gene: TRBJ1-1
D gene: -
CDR3 length: 14
CDR3 DNA: TGCGCCAGCAGCCCGGAGGAGGGTTACACTGAAGCTTTCTTT
CDR3 protein: CASSPEEGYTEAFF

clone size: once
V gene: TRBV28
J gene: TRBJ1-5
D gene: -
CDR3 length: 12
CDR3 DNA: TGTGCCAGCACTGTCAGCAATCAGCCCCAGCATTTT
CDR3 protein: CASTVSNQPQHF

clone size: -
V gene: TRBV7-8
J gene: TRBJ1-4
D gene: -
CDR3 length: 15
CDR3 DNA: TGTGCCAGCAGCTTCACGGGATACCAAGTGGAAAAACTGTTTTTT
CDR3 protein: CASSFTGYQVEKLFF

clone size: -
V gene: TRBV30
J gene: TRBJ2-3
D gene: -
CDR3 length: 13
CDR3 DNA: TGTGCCTGGAGTGCCTCCGTGTTTTATACGCAGTATTTT
CDR3 protein: CAWSASVFYTQYF

clone size: once
V gene: TRBV6-5
J gene: TRBJ2-3
D gene: -
CDR3 length: 15
CDR3 DNA: TGTGCCAGCAGCCGAAGGACTTCTTTCACAGATACGCAGTATTTT
CDR3 protein: CASSRRTSFTDTQYF

clone size: -
V gene: TRBV29-1
J gene: TRBJ2-1
D gene: -
CDR3 length: 13
CDR3 DNA: TGCAGCGTCGAGAAGGCGGCGCGGAATGAGCAGTTCTTC
CDR3 protein: CSVEKAARNEQFF

clone size: -
V gene: TRBV28
J gene: TRBJ1-5
D gene: -
CDR3 length: 15
CDR3 DNA: TGTGCCAGCCAAAAAAGTACAGGGTTGGTTCAGCCCCAGCATTTT
CDR3 protein: CASQKSTGLVQPQHF

clone size: -
V gene: TRBV7-9
J gene: TRBJ1-1
D gene: -
CDR3 length: 15
CDR3 DNA: TGTGCCAGCAGCTTGGAGGCGGCGTTGAACACTGAAGCTTTCTTT
CDR3 protein: CASSLEAALNTEAFF

clone size: -
V gene: TRBV7-3
J gene: TRBJ2-2
D gene: TRBD1
CDR3 length: 15
CDR3 DNA: TGTGCCAGCAGCTTAAGGGGACAGGGATTTGGGGAGCTGTTTTTT
CDR3 protein: CASSLRGQGFGELFF

clone size: -
V gene: TRBV19
J gene: TRBJ2-1
D gene: TRBD2
CDR3 length: 15
CDR3 DNA: TGTGCCAGTAGGGAGCGGGGGAGCTCCTACAATGAGCAGTTCTTC
CDR3 protein: CASRERGSSYNEQFF

clone size: -
V gene: TRBV7-2
J gene: TRBJ2-3
D gene: -
CDR3 length: 11
CDR3 DNA: TGTGCCAGCAGCTCCGCGGATACGCAGTATTTT
CDR3 protein: CASSSADTQYF

clone size: -
V gene: TRBV19
J gene: TRBJ1-2
D gene: TRBD1
CDR3 length: 17
CDR3 DNA: TGTGCCAGTAGTATAGACGTACCGGGACAGGGAGTGGATGGCTACACCTTC
CDR3 protein: CASSIDVPGQGVDGYTF

clone size: -
V gene: TRBV4-3
J gene: TRBJ1-4
D gene: TRBD1
CDR3 length: 15
CDR3 DNA: TGCGCCAGCAGCCAAGGGACAGGGTCTAATGAAAAACTGTTTTTT
CDR3 protein: CASSQGTGSNEKLFF

clone size: -
V gene: TRBV5-1
J gene: TRBJ2-2
D gene: TRBD1
CDR3 length: 16
CDR3 DNA: TGCGCCAGCAGCTGGGGAGTGACAGGGATCTCCGGGGAGCTGTTTTTT
CDR3 protein: CASSWGVTGISGELFF

clone size: -
V gene: TRBV4-3
J gene: TRBJ2-7
D gene: -
CDR3 length: 16
CDR3 DNA: TGCGCCAGCAGCCAAGAGTTAGCAGGGGTAACCTACGAGCAGTACTTC
CDR3 protein: CASSQELAGVTYEQYF

clone size: -
V gene: TRBV2
J gene: TRBJ1-5
D gene: -
CDR3 length: 15
CDR3 DNA: TGTGCCAGCAGTCCCCTACTGGAGGACAATCAGCCCCAGCATTTT
CDR3 protein: CASSPLLEDNQPQHF

clone size: -
V gene: TRBV5-1
J gene: TRBJ2-5
D gene: TRBD1
CDR3 length: 16
CDR3 DNA: TGCGCCAGCAGCTTTATTTCGGGCAGGGGGCCAGAGACCCAGTACTTC
CDR3 protein: CASSFISGRGPETQYF

clone size: -
V gene: TRBV5-1
J gene: TRBJ2-2
D gene: -
CDR3 length: 15
CDR3 DNA: TGCGCCAGCAGCTCCAGAGGAACAAACACCGGGGAGCTGTTTTTT
CDR3 protein: CASSSRGTNTGELFF

clone size: -
V gene: TRBV5-1
J gene: TRBJ2-7
D gene: TRBD2
CDR3 length: 16
CDR3 DNA: TGCGCCAGCAGGGAGATACTAGCGGGGGGCTCCTACGAGCAGTACTTC
CDR3 protein: CASREILAGGSYEQYF

clone size: -
V gene: TRBV9
J gene: TRBJ1-2
D gene: -
CDR3 length: 14
CDR3 DNA: TGTGCCAGCAGGACAGACGGCCGCGGCTATGGCTACACCTTC
CDR3 protein: CASRTDGRGYGYTF

clone size: -
V gene: TRBV7-3
J gene: TRBJ2-3
D gene: TRBD1
CDR3 length: 18
CDR3 DNA: TGTGCCAGCAGCTTAACGCCGACAGGGGGTTGGGGCACAGATACGCAGTATTTT
CDR3 protein: CASSLTPTGGWGTDTQYF

clone size: -
V gene: TRBV7-8
J gene: TRBJ2-2
D gene: -
CDR3 length: 12
CDR3 DNA: TGTGCCAAGGGACACTGGGCAGGGGAGCTGTTTTTT
CDR3 protein: CAKGHWAGELFF